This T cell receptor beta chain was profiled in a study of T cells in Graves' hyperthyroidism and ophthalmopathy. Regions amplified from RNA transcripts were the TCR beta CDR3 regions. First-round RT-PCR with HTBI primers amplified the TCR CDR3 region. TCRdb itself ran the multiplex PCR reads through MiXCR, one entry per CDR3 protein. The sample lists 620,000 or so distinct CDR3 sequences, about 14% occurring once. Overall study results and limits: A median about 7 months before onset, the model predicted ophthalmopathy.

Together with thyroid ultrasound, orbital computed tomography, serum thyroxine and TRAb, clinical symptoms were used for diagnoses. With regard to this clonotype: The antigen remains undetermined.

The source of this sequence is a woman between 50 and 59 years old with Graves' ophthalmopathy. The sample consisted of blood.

The CDR3 loop is CASSLKGIRTDTQYF. As DNA, the CDR3 is TGTGCCAGCAGCTTAAAGGGTATCCGCACAGATACGCAGTATTTT. V usage is TRBV7-9 and J usage is TRBJ2-3, with D unresolved. Trimming took 2 bases from V and 1 from J, leaving 10 bases between them. CDR1 is SEHNR, CDR2 FQNEAQ, per germline (reference sequence). This CDR3 is 15 amino acids long.